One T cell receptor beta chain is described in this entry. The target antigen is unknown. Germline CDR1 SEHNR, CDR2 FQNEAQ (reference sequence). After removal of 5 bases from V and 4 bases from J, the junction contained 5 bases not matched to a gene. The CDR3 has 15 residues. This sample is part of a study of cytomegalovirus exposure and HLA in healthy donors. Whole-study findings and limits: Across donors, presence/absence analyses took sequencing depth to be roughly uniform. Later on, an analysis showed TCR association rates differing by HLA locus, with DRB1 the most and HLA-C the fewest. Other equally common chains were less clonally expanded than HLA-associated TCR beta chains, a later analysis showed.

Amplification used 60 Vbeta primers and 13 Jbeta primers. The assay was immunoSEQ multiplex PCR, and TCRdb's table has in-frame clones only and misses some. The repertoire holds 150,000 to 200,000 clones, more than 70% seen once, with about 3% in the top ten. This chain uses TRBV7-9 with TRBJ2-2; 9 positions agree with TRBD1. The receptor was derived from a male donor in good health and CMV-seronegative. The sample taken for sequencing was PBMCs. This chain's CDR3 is CASSPDRGFTGELFF. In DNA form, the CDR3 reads TGTGCCAGCAGCCCAGACAGGGGGTTCACCGGGGAGCTGTTTTTT.